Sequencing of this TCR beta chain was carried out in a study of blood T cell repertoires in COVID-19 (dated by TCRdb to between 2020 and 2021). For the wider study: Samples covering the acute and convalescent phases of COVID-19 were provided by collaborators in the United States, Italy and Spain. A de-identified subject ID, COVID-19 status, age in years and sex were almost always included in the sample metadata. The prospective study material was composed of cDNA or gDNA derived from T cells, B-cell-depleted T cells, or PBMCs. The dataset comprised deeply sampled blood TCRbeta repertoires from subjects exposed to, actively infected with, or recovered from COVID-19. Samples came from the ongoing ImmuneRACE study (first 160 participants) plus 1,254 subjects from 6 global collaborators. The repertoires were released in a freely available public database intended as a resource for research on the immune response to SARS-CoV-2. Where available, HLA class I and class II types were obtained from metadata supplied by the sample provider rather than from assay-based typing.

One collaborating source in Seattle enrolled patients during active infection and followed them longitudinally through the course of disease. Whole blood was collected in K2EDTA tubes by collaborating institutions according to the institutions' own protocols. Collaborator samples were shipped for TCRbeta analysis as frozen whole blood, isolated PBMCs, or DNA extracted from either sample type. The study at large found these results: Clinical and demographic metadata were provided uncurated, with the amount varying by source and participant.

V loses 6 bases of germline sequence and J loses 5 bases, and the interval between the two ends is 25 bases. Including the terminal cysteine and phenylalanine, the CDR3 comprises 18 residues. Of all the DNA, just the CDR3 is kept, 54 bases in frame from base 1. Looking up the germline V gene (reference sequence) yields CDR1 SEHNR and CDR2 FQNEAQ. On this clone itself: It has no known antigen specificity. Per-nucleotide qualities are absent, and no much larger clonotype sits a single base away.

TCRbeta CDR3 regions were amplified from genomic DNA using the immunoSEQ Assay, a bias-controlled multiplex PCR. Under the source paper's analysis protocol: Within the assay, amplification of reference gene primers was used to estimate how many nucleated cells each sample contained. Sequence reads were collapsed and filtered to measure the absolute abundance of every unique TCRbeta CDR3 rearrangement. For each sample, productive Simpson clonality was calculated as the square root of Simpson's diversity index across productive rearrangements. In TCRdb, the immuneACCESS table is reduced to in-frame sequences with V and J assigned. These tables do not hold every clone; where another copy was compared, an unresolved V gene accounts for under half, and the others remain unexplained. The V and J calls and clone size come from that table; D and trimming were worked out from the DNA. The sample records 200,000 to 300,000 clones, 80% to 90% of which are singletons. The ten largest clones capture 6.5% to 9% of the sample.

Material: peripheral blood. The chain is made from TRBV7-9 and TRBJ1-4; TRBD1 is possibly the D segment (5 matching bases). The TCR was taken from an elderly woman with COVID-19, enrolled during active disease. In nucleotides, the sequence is TGTGCCAGCAGTACCCTCTGGGACTCCGCGTATGAGAATGAAAAACTGTTTTTT. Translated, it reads CASSTLWDSAYENEKLFF.